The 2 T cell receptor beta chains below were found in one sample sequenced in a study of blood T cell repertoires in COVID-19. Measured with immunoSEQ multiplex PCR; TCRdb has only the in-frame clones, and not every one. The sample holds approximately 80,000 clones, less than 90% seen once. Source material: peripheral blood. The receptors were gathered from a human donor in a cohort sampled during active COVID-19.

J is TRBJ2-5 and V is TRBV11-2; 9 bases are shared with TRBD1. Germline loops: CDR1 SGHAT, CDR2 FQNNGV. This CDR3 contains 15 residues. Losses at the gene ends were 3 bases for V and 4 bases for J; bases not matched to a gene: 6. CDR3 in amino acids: CASSFQDRGGETQYF. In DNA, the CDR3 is TGTGCCAGCAGCTTTCAGGACAGGGGAGGAGAGACCCAGTACTTC.

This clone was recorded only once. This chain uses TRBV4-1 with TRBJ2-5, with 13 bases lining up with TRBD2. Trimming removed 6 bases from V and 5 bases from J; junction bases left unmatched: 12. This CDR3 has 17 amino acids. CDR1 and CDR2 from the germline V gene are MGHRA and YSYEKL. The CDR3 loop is CASSTGRTSGSGETQYF. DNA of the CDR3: TGCGCCAGCAGTACCGGGAGGACTAGCGGGAGCGGTGAGACCCAGTACTTC.